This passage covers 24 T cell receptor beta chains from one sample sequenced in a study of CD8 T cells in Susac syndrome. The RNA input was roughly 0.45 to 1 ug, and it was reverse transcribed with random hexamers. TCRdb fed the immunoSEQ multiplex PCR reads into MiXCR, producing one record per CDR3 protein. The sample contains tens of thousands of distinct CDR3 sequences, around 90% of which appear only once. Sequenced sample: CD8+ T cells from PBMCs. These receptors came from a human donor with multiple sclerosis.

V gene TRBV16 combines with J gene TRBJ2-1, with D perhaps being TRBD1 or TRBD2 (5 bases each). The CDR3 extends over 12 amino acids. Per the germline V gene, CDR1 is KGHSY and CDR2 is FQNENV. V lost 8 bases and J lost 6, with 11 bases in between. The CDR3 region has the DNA TGTGCCAGCGGGGGAGTTATCAATGAGCAGTTCTTC. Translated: CASGGVINEQFF.

In DNA, the CDR3 is TGTGCCAGCACCGACGGGATAGTTTACGAGCAGTACTTC. It codes for CASTDGIVYEQYF. The rearrangement joins TRBV6-5 to TRBJ2-7; TRBD2 is a possible D gene (5 bases). Germline V gives CDR1 MNHEY, CDR2 SVGAGI. The CDR3 spans 13 residues. V shed 7 bases and J shed 4 bases, with 14 bases lying between them.

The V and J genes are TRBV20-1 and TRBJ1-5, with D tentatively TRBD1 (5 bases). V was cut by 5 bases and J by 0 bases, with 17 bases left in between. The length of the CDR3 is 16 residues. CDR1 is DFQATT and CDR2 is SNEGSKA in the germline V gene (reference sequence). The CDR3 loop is CSAGNPGFYSNQPQHF. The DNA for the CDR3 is TGCAGTGCTGGAAACCCAGGGTTTTATAGCAATCAGCCCCAGCATTTT.

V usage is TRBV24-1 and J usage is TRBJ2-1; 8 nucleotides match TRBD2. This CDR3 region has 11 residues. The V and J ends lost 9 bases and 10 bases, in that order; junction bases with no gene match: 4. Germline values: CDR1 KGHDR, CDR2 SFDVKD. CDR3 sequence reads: CATSSGLEQFF. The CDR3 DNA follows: TGTGCCACCTCTAGCGGGCTCGAGCAGTTCTTC.

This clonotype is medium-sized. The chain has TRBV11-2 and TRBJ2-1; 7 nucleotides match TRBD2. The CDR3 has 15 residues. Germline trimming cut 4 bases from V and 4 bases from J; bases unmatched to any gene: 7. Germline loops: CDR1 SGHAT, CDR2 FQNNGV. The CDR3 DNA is TGTGCCAGCAGCTCATACACAGCGGGATACAATGAGCAGTTCTTC. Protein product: CASSSYTAGYNEQFF.

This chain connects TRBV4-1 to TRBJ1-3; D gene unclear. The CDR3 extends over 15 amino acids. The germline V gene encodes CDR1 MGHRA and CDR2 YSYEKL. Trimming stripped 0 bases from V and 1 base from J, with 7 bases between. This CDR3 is CASSQDPGSGNTIYF. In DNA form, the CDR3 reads TGCGCCAGCAGCCAAGATCCCGGTTCTGGAAACACCATATATTTT.

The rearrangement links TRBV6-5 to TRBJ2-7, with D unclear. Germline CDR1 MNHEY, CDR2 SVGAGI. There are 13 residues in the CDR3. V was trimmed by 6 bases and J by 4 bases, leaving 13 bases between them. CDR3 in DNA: TGTGCCAGCAGACCGGCGAATAGGTACGAGCAGTACTTC. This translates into CASRPANRYEQYF.

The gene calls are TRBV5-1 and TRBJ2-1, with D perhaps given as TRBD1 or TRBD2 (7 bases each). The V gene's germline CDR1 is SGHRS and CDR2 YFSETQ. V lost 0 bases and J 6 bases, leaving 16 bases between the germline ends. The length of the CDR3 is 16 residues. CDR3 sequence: CASSLAFPGGGNEQFF. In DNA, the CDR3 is TGCGCCAGCAGCTTGGCCTTCCCAGGGGGGGGCAATGAGCAGTTCTTC.

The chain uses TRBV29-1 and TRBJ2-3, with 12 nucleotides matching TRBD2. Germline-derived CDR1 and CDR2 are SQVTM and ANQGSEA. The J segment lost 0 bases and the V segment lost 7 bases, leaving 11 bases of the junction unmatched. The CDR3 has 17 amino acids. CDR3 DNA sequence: TGCAGCGCCCTCACGGGGACTAGCGGGCCTAGCACAGATACGCAGTATTTT. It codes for CSALTGTSGPSTDTQYF.

CDR3 sequence: CASSTGTGDTQYF. CDR3 nucleotide sequence: TGTGCCAGCAGCACCGGGACCGGGGATACGCAGTATTTT. The chain uses TRBV9 and TRBJ2-3; either TRBD1 or TRBD2 may fit D (5 bases each). The V end was cut by 4 bases, the J end by 6 bases, with 12 bases between. Germline V gives CDR1 SGDLS, CDR2 YYNGEE. The CDR3 covers 13 residues. The whole variable domain, filled in from reference TRBV9 and TRBJ2-3, reads DSGVTQTPKHLITATGQRVTLRCSPRSGDLSVYWYQQSLDQGLQFLIQYYNGEERAKGNILERFSAQQFPDLHSELNLSSLELGDSALYFCASSTGTGDTQYFGPGTRLTVL.

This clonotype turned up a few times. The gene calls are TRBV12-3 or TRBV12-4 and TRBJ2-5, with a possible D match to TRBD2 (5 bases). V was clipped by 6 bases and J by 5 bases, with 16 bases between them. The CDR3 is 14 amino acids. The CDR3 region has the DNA TGTGCCAGCAGCCGCTTGTTGGACTCGGAGACCCAGTACTTC. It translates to CASSRLLDSETQYF.

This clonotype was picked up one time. The CDR3 reads CASMDRGLTF. In nucleotides, the CDR3 is TGTGCCAGCATGGACAGGGGGCTCACCTTC. V usage is TRBV2 and J usage is TRBJ1-2, with 11 nucleotides matching TRBD1. With V trimmed by 7 bases and J by 13 bases, 2 bases remained unmatched. Germline V gene sequence: CDR1 SNHLY, CDR2 FYNNEI. The CDR3 is 10 residues long. Full variable domain (remainder filled in from reference TRBV2 and TRBJ1-2): EPEVTQTPSHQVTQMGQEVILRCVPISNHLYFYWYRQILGQKVEFLVSFYNNEISEKSEIFDDQFSVERPDGSNFTLKIRSTKLEDSAMYFCASMDRGLTFGSGTRLTVV.

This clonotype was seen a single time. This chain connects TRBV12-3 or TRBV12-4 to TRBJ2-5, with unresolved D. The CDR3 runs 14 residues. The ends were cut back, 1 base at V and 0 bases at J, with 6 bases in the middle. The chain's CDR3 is CASSLVRYQETQYF. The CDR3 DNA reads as TGTGCCAGCAGTTTAGTCCGGTACCAAGAGACCCAGTACTTC.

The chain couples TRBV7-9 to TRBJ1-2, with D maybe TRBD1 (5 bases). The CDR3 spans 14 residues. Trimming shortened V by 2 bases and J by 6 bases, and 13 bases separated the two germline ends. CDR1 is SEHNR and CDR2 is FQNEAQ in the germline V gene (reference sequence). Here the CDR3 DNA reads TGTGCCAGCAGCTTATGGATCGGCAGGGATGGCTACACCTTC. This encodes CASSLWIGRDGYTF.

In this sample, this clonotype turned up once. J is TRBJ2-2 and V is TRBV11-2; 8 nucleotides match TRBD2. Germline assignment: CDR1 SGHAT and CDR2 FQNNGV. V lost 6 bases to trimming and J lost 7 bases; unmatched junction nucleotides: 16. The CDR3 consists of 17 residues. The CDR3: CASRIRPGLGSGGELFF. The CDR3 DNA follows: TGTGCCAGCAGGATTAGGCCGGGACTAGGAAGTGGCGGGGAGCTGTTTTTT.

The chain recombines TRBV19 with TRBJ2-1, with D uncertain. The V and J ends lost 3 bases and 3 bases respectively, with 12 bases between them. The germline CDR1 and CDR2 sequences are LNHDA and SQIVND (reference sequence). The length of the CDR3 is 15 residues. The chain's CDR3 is CASSIPLGFYNEQFF. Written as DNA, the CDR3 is TGTGCCAGTAGTATCCCTCTTGGGTTCTACAATGAGCAGTTCTTC.

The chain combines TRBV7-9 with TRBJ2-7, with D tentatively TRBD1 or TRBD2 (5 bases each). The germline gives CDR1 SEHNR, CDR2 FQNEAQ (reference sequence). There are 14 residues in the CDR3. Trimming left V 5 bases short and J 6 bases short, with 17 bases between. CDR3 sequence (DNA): TGTGCCAGCAGCCCCACGGGGCTATTGCGCGAGCAGTACTTC. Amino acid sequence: CASSPTGLLREQYF.

This CDR3 is CASSPQPGDVQETQYF. In nucleotides, the CDR3 is TGTGCCAGCTCACCGCAGCCAGGGGACGTCCAAGAGACCCAGTACTTC. The chain joins TRBV18 to TRBJ2-5, with D possibly matching TRBD1 (6 bases). The V gene's germline CDR1 is KGHSH and CDR2 LQKENI. The CDR3 consists of 16 residues. Trimming shortened V by 3 bases and J by 1 base, and 15 bases separated the two germline ends.

CDR3 residues: CASSQPQRESWNEQFF. As DNA, the CDR3 is TGTGCCAGCAGCCAACCCCAGCGGGAGAGTTGGAATGAGCAGTTCTTC. The chain links TRBV3-1 to TRBJ2-1, with TRBD2 identical over 8 bases. V was clipped by 2 bases and J by 7 bases; unmatched bases: 10. The CDR3 is 16 amino acids. The germline gives CDR1 LGHDT, CDR2 YNNKEL (reference sequence).

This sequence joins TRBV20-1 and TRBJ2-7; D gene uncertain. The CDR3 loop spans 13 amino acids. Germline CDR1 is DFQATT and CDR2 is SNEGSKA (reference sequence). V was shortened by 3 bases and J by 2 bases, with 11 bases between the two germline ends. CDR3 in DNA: TGCAGTGCTAGTAATGGTGCGGCCTACGAGCAGTACTTC. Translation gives CSASNGAAYEQYF.

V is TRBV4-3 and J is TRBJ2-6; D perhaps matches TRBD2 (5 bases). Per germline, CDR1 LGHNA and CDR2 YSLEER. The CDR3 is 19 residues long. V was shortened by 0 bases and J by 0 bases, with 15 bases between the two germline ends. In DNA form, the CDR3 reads TGCGCCAGCAGCCAAGATCCTCACTCGGGGAACTCTGGGGCCAACGTCCTGACTTTC. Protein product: CASSQDPHSGNSGANVLTF.

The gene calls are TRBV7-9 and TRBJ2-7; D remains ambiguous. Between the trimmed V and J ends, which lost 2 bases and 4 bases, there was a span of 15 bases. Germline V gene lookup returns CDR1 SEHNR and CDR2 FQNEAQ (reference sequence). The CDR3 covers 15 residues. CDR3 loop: CASSLSTDLIYEQYF. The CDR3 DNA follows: TGTGCCAGCAGCTTATCGACCGACTTGATATACGAGCAGTACTTC.

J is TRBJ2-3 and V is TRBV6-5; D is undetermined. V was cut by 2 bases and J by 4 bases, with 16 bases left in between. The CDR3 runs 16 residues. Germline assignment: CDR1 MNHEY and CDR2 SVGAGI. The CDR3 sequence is CASSYEPGRTADTQYF. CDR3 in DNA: TGTGCCAGCAGTTACGAGCCCGGACGGACGGCAGATACGCAGTATTTT.

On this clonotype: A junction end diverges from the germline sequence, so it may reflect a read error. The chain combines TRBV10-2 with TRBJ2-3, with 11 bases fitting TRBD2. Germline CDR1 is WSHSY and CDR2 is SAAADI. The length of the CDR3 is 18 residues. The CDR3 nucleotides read TGCGCCAGCAGTGAGTCCAGACTAGCGGGGTCCTTCACAGATACGCAGTACTTT. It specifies CASSESRLAGSFTDTQYF.